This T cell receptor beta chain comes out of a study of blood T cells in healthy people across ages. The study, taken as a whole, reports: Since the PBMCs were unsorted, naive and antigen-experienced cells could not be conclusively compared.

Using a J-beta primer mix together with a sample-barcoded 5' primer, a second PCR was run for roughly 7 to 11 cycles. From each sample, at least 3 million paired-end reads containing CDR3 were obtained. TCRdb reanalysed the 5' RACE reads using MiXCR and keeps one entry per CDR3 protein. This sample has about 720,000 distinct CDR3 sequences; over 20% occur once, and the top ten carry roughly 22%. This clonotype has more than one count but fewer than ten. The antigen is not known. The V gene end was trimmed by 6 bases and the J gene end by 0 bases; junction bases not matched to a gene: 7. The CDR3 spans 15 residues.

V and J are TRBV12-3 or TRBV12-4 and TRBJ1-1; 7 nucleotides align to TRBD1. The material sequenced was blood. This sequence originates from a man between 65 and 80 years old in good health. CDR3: CASRLTGTVNTEAFF. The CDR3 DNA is TGTGCCAGCAGGCTGACAGGGACGGTGAACACTGAAGCTTTCTTT.